One sample yielded the 29 T cell receptor beta chains listed below, sequenced in a study of cytomegalovirus exposure and HLA in healthy donors. Sequencing was performed with immunoSEQ multiplex PCR; in TCRdb, only in-frame clones are kept and a portion is missing. In the table there are roughly 180,000 clones, 86% of which are singletons. Sample: PBMCs. These receptors originate from a man under 40 in good health and CMV-seropositive.

The chain carries TRBV5-4 and TRBJ2-2; 9 bases agree with TRBD2. This CDR3 spans 16 amino acids. V lost 5 bases and J lost 4; bases outside the gene matches: 9. CDR1 and CDR2 (germline): SGHNT, YYREEE (reference sequence). CDR3 nucleotides: TGTGCCAGCAGGGGGTCTAGCGGGATCGGCACCGGGGAGCTGTTTTTT. Its protein product is CASRGSSGIGTGELFF.

The rearrangement links TRBV19 to TRBJ1-1; D is perhaps TRBD1 (5 bases). V gave up 0 bases and J gave up 5 bases, with 10 bases separating them. Germline V gene data show CDR1 as LNHDA and CDR2 as SQIVND (reference sequence). CDR3 length: 14 residues. CDR3 sequence reads: CASSIEGPGTEAFF. The CDR3 DNA follows: TGTGCCAGTAGTATAGAAGGGCCAGGGACTGAAGCTTTCTTT.

This chain uses TRBV5-1 with TRBJ2-5; D may be TRBD2 (5 bases). This CDR3 contains 17 residues. Trimming pared 3 bases from V and 5 bases from J, leaving 23 bases between. The germline V gene has CDR1 SGHRS and CDR2 YFSETQ. The CDR3, as DNA: TGCGCCAGCAGCTGGGGTGGGGTCAAGCGGCCCCCGGAGACCCAGTACTTC. Protein sequence: CASSWGGVKRPPETQYF.

This clone was recorded once. The DNA for the CDR3 is TGCGCCAGCAGCCAAGGGGGACCTGCGGAGCTAGCGGTCTACGAGCAGTACTTC. Protein product: CASSQGGPAELAVYEQYF. This chain links TRBV4-3 with TRBJ2-7; 7 nucleotides align to TRBD2. CDR3 length: 18 amino acids. With 1 base clipped from V and 3 bases from J, the junction kept 15 bases outside the gene matches. Germline V gene data show CDR1 as LGHNA and CDR2 as YSLEER.

The chain links TRBV18 to TRBJ2-5, with 8 bases fitting TRBD2. Losses at the gene ends were 3 bases for V and 3 bases for J; bases not matched to a gene: 0. CDR1 is KGHSH, CDR2 LQKENI, per germline. This CDR3 has 13 amino acids. The CDR3: CASSPGLEETQYF. The CDR3 coding sequence is TGTGCCAGCTCACCGGGACTAGAAGAGACCCAGTACTTC.

V and J are TRBV7-3 and TRBJ2-2, with 8 bases aligning to TRBD2. V shed 5 bases and J 4 bases; nucleotides not matched to a gene: 6. This CDR3 has 15 residues. The germline CDR1 and CDR2 sequences are SGHTA and FQGTGA. This CDR3 reads CASSRSGSGTGELFF. In nucleotides, the CDR3 is TGTGCCAGCAGCAGAAGCGGGAGCGGCACCGGGGAGCTGTTTTTT.

Only a few counts were recorded for this clone. Different DNA sequences within this sample yield the same CDR3. The chain couples TRBV5-1 to TRBJ2-7, with no clear D. The V gene lost 0 bases and the J gene lost 3 bases, with 4 bases spanning the gap. The CDR3 totals 12 residues. Germline V gene data show CDR1 as SGHRS and CDR2 as YFSETQ. The CDR3 DNA reads TGCGCCAGCAGCTTGGAGAGCTACGAGCAGTACTTC. Amino acids: CASSLESYEQYF. The variable domain in full, with the rest retrieved from reference TRBV5-1 and TRBJ2-7, is KAGVTQTPRYLIKTRGQQVTLSCSPISGHRSVSWYQQTPGQGLQFLFEYFSETQRNKGNFPGRFSGRQFSNSRSEMNVSTLELGDSALYLCASSLESYEQYFGPGTRLTVT.

The V gene is TRBV15, the J gene TRBJ2-7; 8 nucleotides match TRBD2. The V segment lost 1 base and the J segment 3 bases; nucleotides outside the gene matches: 8. The CDR3 length is 16 residues. Germline CDR1 is LNHNV and CDR2 is YYDKDF (reference sequence). CDR3 bases: TGTGCCACCAGCAGAGGCGGGCGGGGGGTTGGCTACGAGCAGTACTTC. This gives the protein CATSRGGRGVGYEQYF. The complete variable domain, with remaining parts taken from reference TRBV15 and TRBJ2-7, reads DAMVIQNPRYQVTQFGKPVTLSCSQTLNHNVMYWYQQKSSQAPKLLFHYYDKDFNNEADTPDNFQSRRPNTSFCFLDIRSPGLGDTAMYLCATSRGGRGVGYEQYFGPGTRLTVT.

The J gene is TRBJ2-5, the V gene TRBV5-1; D is uncertain. Per germline, CDR1 SGHRS and CDR2 YFSETQ. There are 14 residues in the CDR3. V was clipped by 4 bases and J by 9 bases, with 19 bases between them. The CDR3 coding sequence is TGCGCCAGCAGCCCCCTCGGGCAGAGTCATCCCCAGTACTTC. Amino acids: CASSPLGQSHPQYF.

J is TRBJ2-1 and V is TRBV15; 12 bases are a match to TRBD2. This CDR3 is 15 amino acids long. Trimming removed 4 bases from V and 5 bases from J; junction bases left unmatched: 3. Germline CDR1 and CDR2: LNHNV and YYDKDF (reference sequence). In nucleotides, the CDR3 is TGTGCCACCAGCACGGGACTAGCGGGCCACAATGAGCAGTTCTTC. Translated, it gives CATSTGLAGHNEQFF.

The chain recombines TRBV30 with TRBJ2-1; 9 bases line up with TRBD1. The CDR3 is 14 residues long. V lost 3 bases, J lost 2 bases, and 2 bases stayed unmatched. Per the germline V gene, CDR1 is GTSNPN and CDR2 is SVGIG (reference sequence). The chain's CDR3 is CAWSRQGAYNEQFF. The CDR3, as DNA: TGTGCCTGGAGCAGACAGGGGGCCTACAATGAGCAGTTCTTC. The entire variable domain, with the rest obtained from reference TRBV30 and TRBJ2-1, is as follows: SQTIHQWPATLVQPVGSPLSLECTVEGTSNPNLYWYRQAAGRGLQLLFYSVGIGQISSEVPQNLSASRPQDRQFILSSKKLLLSDSGFYLCAWSRQGAYNEQFFGPGTRLTVL.

Points on this clone: The germline gene is not matched at one end of the junction; a read error may be the cause. The chain links TRBV2 to TRBJ2-7; 8 nucleotides match TRBD1. The CDR3 consists of 13 residues. Germline V gene lookup returns CDR1 SNHLY and CDR2 FYNNEI. CDR3 amino acids: CASRTRTGYELYF. The CDR3 nucleotides read TGTGCCAGCAGGACCCGGACAGGGTACGAGCTGTACTTC.

The chain is built from TRBV28 and TRBJ2-2; D is unclear. Germline loops: CDR1 MDHEN, CDR2 SYDVKM. Trimming shortened V by 5 bases and J by 1 base, and 8 bases separated the two germline ends. The CDR3 runs 14 residues. This CDR3 is CASSLRVNTGELFF. The CDR3 nucleotides are TGTGCCAGCAGTCTTAGGGTGAACACCGGGGAGCTGTTTTTT.

This clone was counted once. The V gene is TRBV4-1, the J gene TRBJ2-5; perhaps TRBD2 as D (5 bases). V was clipped by 4 bases and J by 1 base, with 16 bases between them. Germline V lookup: CDR1 MGHRA, CDR2 YSYEKL. CDR3 length: 16 amino acids. The CDR3 spells CASSRQGGVSQETQYF. The CDR3 nucleotides read TGCGCCAGCAGCCGCCAAGGAGGCGTCAGCCAAGAGACCCAGTACTTC.

V and J are TRBV27 and TRBJ2-7; TRBD1 matches 9 bases. With V trimmed by 10 bases and J by 4 bases, 11 bases remained unmatched. CDR3 size: 14 residues. Looked up from germline, CDR1 is MNHEY and CDR2 is SMNVEV (reference sequence). For the CDR3, the DNA is TGTGCCACCGTGCCGGGACAGGGTCAATACGAGCAGTACTTC. Translated: CATVPGQGQYEQYF.

The rearrangement links TRBV5-1 to TRBJ2-1; D uncertain. The CDR3 loop spans 14 amino acids. Germline CDR1 and CDR2: SGHRS and YFSETQ. Trimming shortened V by 0 bases and J by 9 bases, and 13 bases separated the two germline ends. The CDR3 protein is CASSLDGLDSEQFF. CDR3 nucleotide sequence: TGCGCCAGCAGCTTGGACGGGTTGGATAGTGAGCAGTTCTTC.

This chain joins TRBV18 and TRBJ1-2; TRBD1 aligns across 7 bases. CDR1 KGHSH and CDR2 LQKENI come from the germline V gene. The CDR3 consists of 13 residues. Losses at the gene ends were 4 bases for V and 7 bases for J; bases not matched to a gene: 6. The CDR3 spells CASSLVDRLGYTF. In DNA, the CDR3 is TGTGCCAGCTCACTAGTGGACAGGCTTGGCTACACCTTC. The full variable domain, in which reference TRBV18 and TRBJ1-2 provide the parts outside the CDR3, is NAGVMQNPRHLVRRRGQEARLRCSPMKGHSHVYWYRQLPEEGLKFMVYLQKENIIDESGMPKERFSAEFPKEGPSILRIQQVVRGDSAAYFCASSLVDRLGYTFGSGTRLTVV.

The chain recombines TRBV12-5 with TRBJ2-7, with D perhaps TRBD1 (5 bases). The V gene lost 1 base and the J gene lost 2 bases, with 12 bases spanning the gap. Germline V gives CDR1 LGHNT, CDR2 FRNRAP. The CDR3 loop spans 15 amino acids. The CDR3 nucleotides read TGTGCTAGTGGTTTGGGGCCCGACAGAGCCTACGAGCAGTACTTC. This encodes CASGLGPDRAYEQYF.

The genes are TRBV30 and TRBJ1-4; D remains unclear. V was clipped by 4 bases and J by 5 bases, with 11 bases between them. The CDR3 extends over 13 amino acids. The germline CDR1 and CDR2 sequences are GTSNPN and SVGIG (reference sequence). For the CDR3, the DNA is TGTGCCTGGAACCGGGCCGTAAATGAAAAACTGTTTTTT. It specifies CAWNRAVNEKLFF.

V and J are TRBV28 and TRBJ2-7; D is perhaps TRBD2 (5 bases). Trimming shortened V by 6 bases and J by 2 bases, and 17 bases separated the two germline ends. CDR1 and CDR2 from the germline V gene are MDHEN and SYDVKM. This CDR3 is built from 15 residues. CDR3 residues: CASSPAGRTTYEQYF. The CDR3 DNA reads TGTGCCAGCAGCCCCGCTGGGAGAACTACCTACGAGCAGTACTTC.

The sample holds many counts of this clone. The genes are TRBV5-8 and TRBJ2-7; 8 nucleotides align to TRBD1. V lost 2 bases and J lost 2; bases outside the gene matches: 0. CDR3 length: 13 residues. Germline CDR1 SGHTS, CDR2 YDEGEE. The CDR3 is CASSLQGAYEQYF. Written as DNA, the CDR3 is TGTGCCAGCAGCTTACAGGGGGCCTACGAGCAGTACTTC.

This chain joins TRBV2 and TRBJ1-6; 9 nucleotides agree with TRBD1. Trimming removed 4 bases from V and 6 bases from J; junction bases left unmatched: 7. Per the germline V gene, CDR1 is SNHLY and CDR2 is FYNNEI. The CDR3 totals 16 residues. CDR3 region: CASSGYRGLVNSPLHF. The CDR3 DNA sequence: TGTGCCAGCAGTGGATACAGGGGGCTGGTTAATTCACCCCTCCACTTT. Drawing the rest from reference TRBV2 and TRBJ1-6, the complete variable domain is EPEVTQTPSHQVTQMGQEVILRCVPISNHLYFYWYRQILGQKVEFLVSFYNNEISEKSEIFDDQFSVERPDGSNFTLKIRSTKLEDSAMYFCASSGYRGLVNSPLHFGNGTRLTVT.

The V call is TRBV30, the J call TRBJ1-5; 7 bases line up with TRBD1. The junction had 9 bases not matched to a gene; V was cut back by 5 bases and J by 2 bases. Germline V CDR1 and CDR2: GTSNPN, SVGIG (reference sequence). The CDR3 length is 15 residues. The CDR3 loop reads CAWEETGLGNQPQHF. The CDR3 DNA reads as TGTGCCTGGGAGGAGACAGGGCTAGGCAATCAGCCCCAGCATTTT.

The chain couples TRBV5-6 to TRBJ2-7, with D maybe TRBD2 (6 bases). CDR1 SGHDT and CDR2 YYEEEE come from the germline V gene. Trimming took off 4 bases at V and 2 bases at J, with 19 bases between the two ends. This CDR3 is 16 amino acids long. The CDR3 region is CASSLGGASSTYEQYF. In DNA form, the CDR3 reads TGTGCCAGCAGCCTCGGCGGGGCTAGCTCCACCTACGAGCAGTACTTC.

V usage is TRBV13 and J usage is TRBJ1-4; D is undetermined. Germline CDR1 and CDR2: PRHDT and FYEKMQ (reference sequence). Trimming removed 0 bases from V and 6 bases from J, with 11 bases in between. The CDR3 has 15 residues. Here the CDR3 DNA reads TGTGCCAGCAGCTTAGGTTGGTCAGTAGATGAAAAACTGTTTTTT. Its protein product is CASSLGWSVDEKLFF.

The chain is built from TRBV27 and TRBJ2-3; 10 bases are a match to TRBD1. J lost 0 bases, V lost 7 bases, and 16 bases had no gene match. This CDR3 has 19 amino acids. Per the germline V gene, CDR1 is MNHEY and CDR2 is SMNVEV (reference sequence). CDR3: CASIGYPGQGTPSTDTQYF. CDR3 nucleotide sequence: TGTGCCAGCATAGGCTACCCGGGACAGGGGACCCCTAGCACAGATACGCAGTATTTT.

This clone was observed at least ten times. The chain recombines TRBV29-1 with TRBJ1-1; 8 bases map to TRBD1. V lost 6 bases, J lost 4 bases, and 4 bases stayed unmatched. CDR3 length equals 12 residues. Germline V gene sequence: CDR1 SQVTM, CDR2 ANQGSEA. Here the CDR3 reads CSVDRGGTEAFF. The DNA for the CDR3 is TGCAGCGTCGACAGGGGAGGCACTGAAGCTTTCTTT.

This clone was counted a few times. This chain uses TRBV19 with TRBJ1-2; D perhaps matches TRBD1 (5 bases). The V gene's germline CDR1 is LNHDA and CDR2 SQIVND (reference sequence). The V gene lost 6 bases and the J gene lost 4 bases, with 18 bases spanning the gap. The CDR3 covers 15 residues. The DNA for the CDR3 is TGTGCCAGTAGCTCCCCGTACGGAAGGGGCTATGGCTACACCTTC. Its protein product is CASSSPYGRGYGYTF.

The chain employs TRBV9 and TRBJ2-7; tentatively, D is TRBD2 (5 bases). V lost 0 bases, J lost 5 bases, and 9 bases lay in between. CDR3 length: 13 amino acids. Per germline, CDR1 SGDLS and CDR2 YYNGEE. The chain's CDR3 is CASSVGGSNEQYF. CDR3 coding DNA: TGTGCCAGCAGCGTAGGAGGGAGTAACGAGCAGTACTTC.